One sample yielded the 20 T cell receptor beta chains listed below, sequenced in a study of radiotherapy plus CTLA-4 blockade in lung cancer. TCRdb keeps only in-frame clones here, not all; method: immunoSEQ multiplex PCR. The profile shows approximately 52,000 clones, roughly 77% of them singletons. The material sequenced was peripheral blood, taken from a patient treated with radiotherapy plus ipilimumab. The receptors derive from a human donor with non-small cell lung cancer who had a complete response to radiotherapy plus ipilimumab.

This clone was detected once. The rearrangement joins TRBV5-1 to TRBJ2-3, with a weak D call TRBD2 (5 bases). CDR3 length: 12 amino acids. Trimming cost V 5 bases and J 1 base, with 5 bases left between them. The germline CDR1 and CDR2 sequences are SGHRS and YFSETQ. As DNA, the CDR3 is TGCGCCAGCAGGAGGGGCACAGATACGCAGTATTTT. Its protein is CASRRGTDTQYF.

Notes on this clone: Different DNA sequences within this sample yield the same CDR3. This chain links TRBV30 with TRBJ1-2; 7 positions agree with TRBD1. Germline loops: CDR1 GTSNPN, CDR2 SVGIG (reference sequence). The CDR3 extends over 11 amino acids. V trimming: 7 bases; J trimming: 8 bases; junction bases outside the gene matches: 7. CDR3 region: CAFQGGVGYTF. As DNA, the CDR3 is TGTGCCTTCCAGGGGGGAGTCGGCTACACCTTC.

The rearrangement joins TRBV6-6 to TRBJ1-5; 9 nucleotides align to TRBD1. This CDR3 comprises 16 residues. Germline V gives CDR1 MNHNY, CDR2 SVGAGI (reference sequence). V was clipped by 6 bases and J by 4 bases; unmatched bases: 10. This chain's CDR3 is CASRDVLDRGNQPQHF. The CDR3 nucleotides are TGTGCCAGCAGAGACGTACTCGACAGGGGGAATCAGCCCCAGCATTTT.

This clone turned up a few times. The V and J genes are TRBV10-1 and TRBJ2-1, with D possibly being TRBD2 (7 bases). CDR1 and CDR2 from the germline V gene are WNHNN and SYGVQD (reference sequence). The CDR3 loop spans 16 amino acids. With 3 bases removed from V and 6 bases from J, the gap between germline ends came to 18 bases. The CDR3 loop is CASSDLGGLLSNEQFF. In nucleotides, the CDR3 is TGCGCCAGCAGTGATTTGGGGGGGCTCCTGTCCAATGAGCAGTTCTTC.

The gene calls are TRBV7-2 and TRBJ1-1; 7 positions match TRBD1. This CDR3 is 16 amino acids long. Germline V gene lookup returns CDR1 SGHTA and CDR2 FQGNSA. V lost 2 bases and J lost 2; bases outside the gene matches: 8. CDR3 loop: CASSLIPTGLNTEAFF. The CDR3 DNA is TGTGCCAGCAGCTTAATCCCGACAGGGCTCAACACTGAAGCTTTCTTT.

The rearrangement links TRBV2 to TRBJ2-1; D not resolved. V lost 7 bases, J lost 0 bases, and 13 bases lay in between. Germline V gene data show CDR1 as SNHLY and CDR2 as FYNNEI. The CDR3 contains 15 residues. The CDR3: CASKLGSSSYNEQFF. CDR3 nucleotide sequence: TGTGCCAGCAAGCTAGGCTCTAGCTCCTACAATGAGCAGTTCTTC.

The chain is built from TRBV18 and TRBJ2-7; D remains ambiguous. Germline values: CDR1 KGHSH, CDR2 LQKENI. With 1 base removed from V and 2 bases from J, the gap between germline ends came to 9 bases. CDR3 length: 14 amino acids. The CDR3 DNA reads as TGTGCCAGCTCACCACAGGTCGGAGCCTACGAGCAGTACTTC. Protein sequence: CASSPQVGAYEQYF. Drawing the rest from reference TRBV18 and TRBJ2-7, the complete variable domain is NAGVMQNPRHLVRRRGQEARLRCSPMKGHSHVYWYRQLPEEGLKFMVYLQKENIIDESGMPKERFSAEFPKEGPSILRIQQVVRGDSAAYFCASSPQVGAYEQYFGPGTRLTVT.

The chain links TRBV6-5 to TRBJ2-1; 15 bases fit TRBD2. J lost 10 bases, V lost 6 bases, and 1 base had no gene match. The V gene's germline CDR1 is MNHEY and CDR2 SVGAGI. This CDR3 is 13 amino acids long. In DNA form, the CDR3 reads TGTGCCAGCAGGGGGACTAGCGGGGGGGAGCAGTTCTTC. As protein: CASRGTSGGEQFF.

The V and J genes are TRBV18 and TRBJ2-1; 14 bases agree with TRBD2. Trimming took 6 bases from V and 8 from J; bases not matched to a gene: 12. Looked up from germline, CDR1 is KGHSH and CDR2 is LQKENI. The CDR3 contains 17 residues. The CDR3 DNA is TGTGCCAGCTCCCCGACTAGCGGGAGGGGGCTGTTCGATGAGCAGTTCTTC. This gives the protein CASSPTSGRGLFDEQFF.

This clone was detected once. The CDR3 nucleotides read TGTGCCAGCATTCTACGGGACTCGGTTCCTAAGGATGAGCAGTTCTTC. Its protein product is CASILRDSVPKDEQFF. The chain employs TRBV6-8 and TRBJ2-1; D might be TRBD2 (6 bases). CDR3 size: 16 residues. CDR1 is MNHGY and CDR2 is SAAAGT in the germline V gene. V was cut by 7 bases and J by 8 bases, with 24 bases left in between.

This chain links TRBV4-1 with TRBJ2-3, with D unclear. CDR3 length equals 15 residues. The germline V gene encodes CDR1 MGHRA and CDR2 YSYEKL. Trimming shortened V by 0 bases and J by 2 bases, and 9 bases separated the two germline ends. As DNA, the CDR3 is TGCGCCAGCAGCCAAGAAATCAGGTCCACAGATACGCAGTATTTT. The encoded protein is CASSQEIRSTDTQYF.

This rearrangement joins TRBV29-1 to TRBJ2-1; 8 positions match TRBD1. The CDR3 contains 11 residues. J lost 7 bases, V lost 6 bases, and 2 bases had no gene match. Per the germline V gene, CDR1 is SQVTM and CDR2 is ANQGSEA. The CDR3 reads CSVGQGNEQFF. CDR3 in DNA: TGCAGCGTAGGACAGGGAAATGAGCAGTTCTTC.

The V gene is TRBV4-3, the J gene TRBJ2-1; 7 positions match TRBD1. The germline CDR1 and CDR2 sequences are LGHNA and YSLEER. The CDR3 runs 15 residues. Trimming took 4 bases from V and 4 from J; bases not matched to a gene: 7. CDR3 amino acids: CASSLGAGGYNEQFF. The CDR3 DNA reads TGCGCCAGCAGCCTCGGGGCAGGGGGATACAATGAGCAGTTCTTC.

The chain employs TRBV30 and TRBJ1-6, with 9 bases fitting TRBD1. Per germline, CDR1 GTSNPN and CDR2 SVGIG (reference sequence). V shed 0 bases and J 7 bases; nucleotides not matched to a gene: 1. There are 14 residues in the CDR3. The CDR3 region is CAWSVGTGNSPLHF. CDR3 coding DNA: TGTGCCTGGAGTGTAGGGACAGGGAATTCACCCCTCCACTTT.

V and J are TRBV2 and TRBJ2-5; 11 nucleotides agree with TRBD2. CDR1 SNHLY and CDR2 FYNNEI come from the germline V gene. CDR3 length: 16 residues. V was pared by 1 base and J by 5 bases, with 6 bases of the junction left unmatched. The CDR3: CASSEEVAGGPETQYF. The CDR3 region has the DNA TGTGCCAGCAGTGAAGAGGTAGCGGGAGGGCCGGAGACCCAGTACTTC.

The CDR3 loop is CASSLAGQGNYGYTF. The CDR3 region has the DNA TGTGCCAGCAGCTTAGCGGGACAGGGGAACTATGGCTACACCTTC. V usage is TRBV7-2 and J usage is TRBJ1-2; 10 nucleotides match TRBD1. Trimming took 0 bases from V and 2 from J; bases not matched to a gene: 0. This CDR3 spans 15 amino acids. The germline CDR1 and CDR2 sequences are SGHTA and FQGNSA.

Notes on this clone: An end of the junction does not agree with germline; a read error may underlie this. This chain uses TRBV7-7 with TRBJ2-5; 7 nucleotides line up with TRBD1. This CDR3 spans 13 amino acids. The V gene's germline CDR1 is SSHAT and CDR2 FNYEAQ (reference sequence). This CDR3 is CASSTDREETQYF. The CDR3 DNA is TGTGCTAGCAGCACCGACAGGGAAGAGACCCAGTACTTC.

The chain has TRBV19 and TRBJ2-1; 8 bases match TRBD2. This CDR3 region has 15 residues. Germline V gene lookup returns CDR1 LNHDA and CDR2 SQIVND (reference sequence). With V trimmed by 6 bases and J by 7 bases, 11 bases remained unmatched. CDR3 sequence reads: CASSGSSGWGNEQFF. The CDR3 nucleotides are TGTGCCAGTAGCGGTTCTAGCGGGTGGGGAAATGAGCAGTTCTTC.

This clone has more than one count but fewer than ten. This chain connects TRBV7-2 to TRBJ2-3, with unresolved D. V was clipped by 5 bases and J by 2 bases, with 11 bases between them. The CDR3 sequence is 14 residues long. CDR1 SGHTA and CDR2 FQGNSA come from the germline V gene. DNA of the CDR3: TGTGCCAGCAGCGCCCAAGCTCACACAGATACGCAGTATTTT. It is translated as CASSAQAHTDTQYF.

The chain links TRBV5-8 to TRBJ1-1; 10 nucleotides align to TRBD1. Germline values: CDR1 SGHTS, CDR2 YDEGEE. V shed 4 bases, J shed 0 bases, and the junction held 6 bases outside the gene matches. There are 16 residues in the CDR3. DNA for the CDR3: TGTGCCAGCAGCGCTGGACAGGGGGGGGTGAACACTGAAGCTTTCTTT. Translation: CASSAGQGGVNTEAFF.